This T cell receptor beta chain was sequenced during a study of cytomegalovirus exposure and HLA in healthy donors. The PCR was carried out with 60 Vbeta primers and 13 Jbeta primers. Profiled with immunoSEQ multiplex PCR; TCRdb holds only in-frame clones, not every one. The sample has under 200,000 clones, 70% to 80% seen once. This CDR3 spans 15 amino acids. Germline CDR1 SGHTA, CDR2 FQGNSA. V lost 1 base, J lost 3 bases, and 5 bases stayed unmatched. In this sample, this clone turned up a few times. Its antigen is as yet unknown. Findings and caveats of the study: Analysis performed later found 16,000 or so TCR beta sequences associated with HLA alleles at 0.05 false discovery rate. With DRB1 most and HLA-C fewest, TCR association rates differed between HLA loci in a later analysis. Later analysis showed most CMV-associated TCR beta chains appearing HLA-restricted.

The source of this sequence is a man aged 35 to 55 in good health and CMV-seronegative. What was sequenced was PBMCs. The chain combines TRBV7-2 with TRBJ2-5; 7 nucleotides line up with TRBD1. The CDR3 DNA reads TGTGCCAGCAGCTTAGTTCCGGGACAGAAAGAGACCCAGTACTTC. Translated: CASSLVPGQKETQYF.